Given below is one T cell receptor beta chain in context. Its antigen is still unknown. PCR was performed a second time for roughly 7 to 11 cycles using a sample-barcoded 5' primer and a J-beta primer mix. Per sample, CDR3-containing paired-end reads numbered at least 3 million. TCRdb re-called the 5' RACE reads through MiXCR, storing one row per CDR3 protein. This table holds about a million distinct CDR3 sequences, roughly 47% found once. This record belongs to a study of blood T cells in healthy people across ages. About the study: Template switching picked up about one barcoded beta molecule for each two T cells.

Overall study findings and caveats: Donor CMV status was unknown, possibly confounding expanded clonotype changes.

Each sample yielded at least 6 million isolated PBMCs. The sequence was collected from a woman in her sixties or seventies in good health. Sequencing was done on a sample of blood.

The CDR3 bases are TGTGCCAGCAGCGTAGATTCTCCGGGAGGGCCGGGAGAGACCCAGTACTTC. Residues: CASSVDSPGGPGETQYF. The V and J genes are TRBV9 and TRBJ2-5; 8 bases are a match to TRBD2. The CDR3 extends over 17 amino acids. CDR1 SGDLS and CDR2 YYNGEE come from the germline V gene. Germline trimming cut 0 bases from V and 4 bases from J; bases unmatched to any gene: 11.